These 17 T cell receptor beta chains share one sample of origin, sequenced in a study of cytomegalovirus exposure and HLA in healthy donors. Generated by immunoSEQ multiplex PCR, the TCRdb table keeps only in-frame clones and is missing some. The sample holds approximately 180,000 clones, 86% seen once. Sequenced material: PBMCs. Receptor source: a woman aged 18 to 35 in good health and CMV-seronegative.

This clone was seen once. The rearrangement joins TRBV30 to TRBJ2-7, with D perhaps TRBD2 (6 bases). V was cut by 7 bases and J by 0 bases, with 13 bases left in between. CDR3 length: 13 residues. CDR1 is GTSNPN, CDR2 SVGIG, per germline (reference sequence). CDR3 sequence: CASRRGGSYEQYF. CDR3 nucleotides: TGTGCCTCAAGGCGGGGCGGCTCCTACGAGCAGTACTTC.

The chain recombines TRBV7-9 with TRBJ1-1, with D possibly being TRBD1 (5 bases). Trimming removed 0 bases from V and 1 base from J, with 6 bases in between. Germline V gene data show CDR1 as SEHNR and CDR2 as FQNEAQ (reference sequence). CDR3 length: 14 amino acids. CDR3 coding DNA: TGTGCCAGCAGCTTAGCACAGGCGAACACTGAAGCTTTCTTT. Protein: CASSLAQANTEAFF.

The chain has TRBV11-2 and TRBJ2-7; TRBD1 matches 10 bases. The length of the CDR3 is 14 residues. Germline V gives CDR1 SGHAT, CDR2 FQNNGV. V shed 4 bases, J shed 6 bases, and the junction held 6 bases outside the gene matches. The CDR3 here is CASSSGQGLSEQYF. The CDR3 DNA reads TGTGCCAGCAGCTCGGGACAGGGGCTATCCGAGCAGTACTTC.

This rearrangement joins TRBV6-1 to TRBJ1-5; 10 nucleotides align to TRBD1. The CDR3 is 14 residues long. CDR1 and CDR2 from the germline V gene are MNHNS and SASEGT. The V gene end was trimmed by 6 bases and the J gene end by 11 bases; junction bases not matched to a gene: 10. The CDR3 nucleotides read TGTGCCAGCAGCGTCGACAGGGGGCTAGGAGCCCAGCATTTT. Encoded protein: CASSVDRGLGAQHF.

This clone is a singleton in its sample. The J gene is TRBJ2-7, the V gene TRBV5-8, with 8 bases that match TRBD1. After removal of 3 bases from V and 4 bases from J, the junction contained 9 bases not matched to a gene. Germline-derived CDR1 and CDR2 are SGHTS and YDEGEE. The CDR3 totals 15 residues. In DNA, the CDR3 is TGTGCCAGCAGCTCCAGGACAGGGCTTGCATACGAGCAGTACTTC. It yields the protein CASSSRTGLAYEQYF. Full variable domain (outside the CDR3, taken from reference TRBV5-8 and TRBJ2-7): EAGVTQSPTHLIKTRGQQATLRCSPISGHTSVYWYQQALGLGLQFLLWYDEGEERNRGNFPPRFSGRQFPNYSSELNVNALELEDSALYLCASSSRTGLAYEQYFGPGTRLTVT.

This chain joins TRBV25-1 and TRBJ1-4; unclear D gene. There are 16 residues in the CDR3. Trimming removed 8 bases at V and 8 bases at J, with 24 bases between. Germline V gene data show CDR1 as MGHDK and CDR2 as SYGVNS. In nucleotides, the CDR3 is TGTGCCAGCGCGTCCTCAAGAGGAGGGAGTCGAGAAAAACTGTTTTTT. Translation: CASASSRGGSREKLFF.

The V and J genes are TRBV7-7 and TRBJ2-1; tentatively, D is TRBD1 (6 bases). V shed 1 base and J shed 9 bases, with 16 bases lying between them. The germline V gene has CDR1 SSHAT and CDR2 FNYEAQ (reference sequence). This CDR3 spans 15 amino acids. CDR3 sequence (DNA): TGTGCCAGCAGCTTAGACAGGGAGAAAGTCAGTGAGCAGTTCTTC. Its protein product is CASSLDREKVSEQFF.

This chain links TRBV18 with TRBJ1-5, with D tentatively TRBD1 (5 bases). Trimming took off 6 bases at V and 0 bases at J, with 12 bases between the two ends. The V gene's germline CDR1 is KGHSH and CDR2 LQKENI. There are 15 residues in the CDR3. CDR3: CASSQSGASNQPQHF. DNA for the CDR3: TGTGCCAGCTCCCAGAGTGGGGCTAGCAATCAGCCCCAGCATTTT.

V and J are TRBV18 and TRBJ1-5; a weak D match, TRBD1 (5 bases). Germline CDR1 reads KGHSH; CDR2 reads LQKENI. Trimming removed 5 bases from V and 4 bases from J, with 18 bases in between. The CDR3 has 16 residues. The CDR3 protein is CASSTRSGEGNQPQHF. The CDR3 DNA reads TGTGCCAGCTCAACCAGGTCGGGGGAAGGGAATCAGCCCCAGCATTTT.

The chain links TRBV6-1 to TRBJ1-2; 9 nucleotides match TRBD1. The CDR3 runs to 14 residues. CDR1 is MNHNS and CDR2 is SASEGT in the germline V gene. V trimming: 7 bases; J trimming: 3 bases; junction bases outside the gene matches: 6. The CDR3 nucleotides read TGTGCCAGCACCAGGGACAGGGCAGACTATGGCTACACCTTC. This gives the protein CASTRDRADYGYTF.

J is TRBJ2-7 and V is TRBV7-9; 9 bases map to TRBD1. The CDR3 is 14 amino acids. The V gene end was trimmed by 7 bases and the J gene end by 3 bases; junction bases not matched to a gene: 7. Germline-derived CDR1 and CDR2 are SEHNR and FQNEAQ (reference sequence). This chain's CDR3 is CASIRTGVDYEQYF. The DNA of the CDR3 is TGTGCCAGCATCAGGACAGGGGTGGACTACGAGCAGTACTTC.

J is TRBJ2-2 and V is TRBV11-3, with D perhaps matching TRBD1 (6 bases). V was shortened by 9 bases and J by 4 bases, with 9 bases between the two germline ends. The CDR3 is made up of 12 amino acids. Germline V gene lookup returns CDR1 SGHNT and CDR2 YENEEA. CDR3 DNA: TGTGCCAGTTCAGGGGTCACCGGGGAGCTGTTTTTT. Translated, it gives CASSGVTGELFF.

This rearrangement joins TRBV6-6 to TRBJ2-1, with TRBD1 matching over 7 bases. With V trimmed by 11 bases and J by 5 bases, 15 bases remained unmatched. Per the germline V gene, CDR1 is MNHNY and CDR2 is SVGAGI (reference sequence). This CDR3 is built from 15 residues. Here the CDR3 DNA reads TGTGCCTCTCGGCAGGGGGTAGGGAGAGACAATGAGCAGTTCTTC. Encoded protein: CASRQGVGRDNEQFF.

In its sample, this clone was seen once. The gene calls are TRBV9 and TRBJ2-3, with D unresolved. Germline CDR1 reads SGDLS; CDR2 reads YYNGEE. The ends were cut back, 3 bases at V and 4 bases at J, with 9 bases in the middle. The CDR3 has 13 residues. The CDR3 reads CASSAPSPDTQYF. The CDR3 DNA sequence: TGTGCCAGCAGCGCCCCGAGTCCAGATACGCAGTATTTT. Full variable domain (rest looked up from reference TRBV9 and TRBJ2-3): DSGVTQTPKHLITATGQRVTLRCSPRSGDLSVYWYQQSLDQGLQFLIQYYNGEERAKGNILERFSAQQFPDLHSELNLSSLELGDSALYFCASSAPSPDTQYFGPGTRLTVL.

The chain has TRBV15 and TRBJ1-5; possibly TRBD1 for D (5 bases). The CDR3 is 15 residues long. V was clipped by 5 bases and J by 10 bases, with 21 bases between them. Germline assignment: CDR1 LNHNV and CDR2 YYDKDF (reference sequence). The CDR3 loop reads CATSESLVGGGPQHF. The CDR3, as DNA: TGTGCCACCAGCGAGTCTCTCGTGGGGGGGGGTCCCCAGCATTTT. Based on the CDR3 plus reference TRBV15 and TRBJ1-5, the full variable domain is DAMVIQNPRYQVTQFGKPVTLSCSQTLNHNVMYWYQQKSSQAPKLLFHYYDKDFNNEADTPDNFQSRRPNTSFCFLDIRSPGLGDTAMYLCATSESLVGGGPQHFGDGTRLSIL.

This clone was observed a few times. Other DNA sequences within the sample encode an identical CDR3. The genes are TRBV29-1 and TRBJ1-5; 9 positions match TRBD1. J was trimmed by 4 bases and V by 6 bases; bases with no gene match: 1. The CDR3 length is 12 residues. The germline CDR1 and CDR2 sequences are SQVTM and ANQGSEA. The CDR3 nucleotides are TGCAGCGTGACAGGGGGGAATCAGCCCCAGCATTTT. This codes for CSVTGGNQPQHF.

CDR3 sequence (DNA): TGTGCCAGCAGTGAAGCGGGAGGGGTGCTAGCGGGAGGGACAGATACGCAGTATTTT. This codes for CASSEAGGVLAGGTDTQYF. The V and J genes are TRBV6-1 and TRBJ2-3; 12 bases are a match to TRBD2. The CDR3 is made up of 19 amino acids. Trimming at V came to 0 bases and at J to 3 bases, leaving 10 bases not matched to a gene. Per germline, CDR1 MNHNS and CDR2 SASEGT.